What follows are 26 T cell receptor beta chains derived from one specimen sequenced in a study of T cells in Graves' hyperthyroidism and ophthalmopathy. Researchers took RNA transcripts and amplified the TCR beta CDR3 regions from them. First-round RT-PCR of the TCR CDR3 relied on the HTBI primer set. TCRdb ran MiXCR on the multiplex PCR reads and lists one entry per CDR3 protein. The sample yields some 740,000 distinct CDR3 sequences, about 15% seen once. The specimen was blood. The receptors shown here come from a woman younger than 35 with Graves' hyperthyroidism.

The chain links TRBV19 to TRBJ1-1; D not certain. V was shortened by 0 bases and J by 4 bases, with 6 bases between the two germline ends. The CDR3 extends over 13 amino acids. Germline values: CDR1 LNHDA, CDR2 SQIVND (reference sequence). Written as DNA, the CDR3 is TGTGCCAGTAGTATAGATAAGGGCACTGAAGCTTTCTTT. This encodes CASSIDKGTEAFF. Based on the CDR3 plus reference TRBV19 and TRBJ1-1, the full variable domain is DGGITQSPKYLFRKEGQNVTLSCEQNLNHDAMYWYRQDPGQGLRLIYYSQIVNDFQKGDIAEGYSVSREKKESFPLTVTSAQKNPTAFYLCASSIDKGTEAFFGQGTRLTVV.

This clonotype was seen at least ten times. The genes are TRBV9 and TRBJ1-1; possibly TRBD1 for D (5 bases). The CDR3 is made up of 16 amino acids. Germline V gene data show CDR1 as SGDLS and CDR2 as YYNGEE. The V and J ends lost 5 bases and 1 base respectively, with 18 bases between them. The CDR3: CASSPSSEGSNTEAFF. The CDR3 DNA sequence: TGTGCCAGCAGTCCGTCGTCGGAGGGGTCGAACACTGAAGCTTTCTTT.

This clonotype was seen more than once but under ten times. This chain uses TRBV7-9 with TRBJ2-7; 8 bases match TRBD2. Germline V gene sequence: CDR1 SEHNR, CDR2 FQNEAQ (reference sequence). With 1 base clipped from V and 4 bases from J, the junction kept 6 bases outside the gene matches. There are 15 residues in the CDR3. CDR3 in amino acids: CASSLDLAGSYEQYF. The DNA of the CDR3 is TGTGCCAGCAGCTTAGACCTAGCGGGTAGTTACGAGCAGTACTTC.

This clonotype has at least ten counts. The chain combines TRBV12-3 or TRBV12-4 with TRBJ2-3; perhaps TRBD1 as D (8 bases). This CDR3 has 18 residues. The V end was cut by 5 bases, the J end by 5 bases, with 26 bases between. CDR3 in DNA: TGTGCCAGCAGTCTAACGTACCCAGGGGGCGGGAGAGGAGATACGCAGTATTTT. Residues: CASSLTYPGGGRGDTQYF.

There are a few counts of this clonotype. This chain links TRBV30 with TRBJ2-7; no firm D call. The CDR3 has 14 amino acids. Germline V gives CDR1 GTSNPN, CDR2 SVGIG (reference sequence). Trimming took off 4 bases at V and 0 bases at J, with 13 bases between the two ends. CDR3 bases: TGTGCCTGGACGGAAAACAGCCGCTCCTACGAGCAGTACTTC. Protein sequence: CAWTENSRSYEQYF.

This clonotype was found a few times. This sequence joins TRBV7-9 and TRBJ1-4; 7 bases map to TRBD1. Germline assignment: CDR1 SEHNR and CDR2 FQNEAQ (reference sequence). Trimming cost V 3 bases and J 3 bases; bases outside gene matches: 4. This CDR3 spans 15 amino acids. CDR3 nucleotide sequence: TGTGCCAGCAGCTTCCGGGGACAGCCTAATGAAAAACTGTTTTTT. Translated: CASSFRGQPNEKLFF.

This clonotype appeared many times. This sequence joins TRBV30 and TRBJ1-1; tentatively, D is TRBD1 (5 bases). V dropped 4 bases and J dropped 6 bases, with 12 bases sitting between them. The V gene's germline CDR1 is GTSNPN and CDR2 SVGIG (reference sequence). This CDR3 region has 12 residues. CDR3 region: CAWIGTLPEAFF. The DNA for the CDR3 is TGTGCCTGGATCGGGACCTTGCCTGAAGCTTTCTTT.

The table lists this clonotype with many counts. The rearrangement uses TRBV6-1 and TRBJ2-1; 10 bases map to TRBD2. Germline-derived CDR1 and CDR2 are MNHNS and SASEGT. CDR3 size: 16 residues. J gave up 7 bases and V 5 bases, and 11 bases lay outside the gene matches. The CDR3 DNA reads TGTGCCAGCAGTTCCCCGGGGGGTAGCGGGAGGAATGAGCAGTTCTTC. It specifies CASSSPGGSGRNEQFF.

The V call is TRBV7-6, the J call TRBJ2-3; TRBD2 is a possible D gene (6 bases). The germline V gene encodes CDR1 SGHVS and CDR2 FNYEAQ. The CDR3 consists of 14 residues. Trimming cost V 7 bases and J 6 bases, with 17 bases left between them. As DNA, the CDR3 is TGTGCCAGCACCCTGGGGGGACCCCGGGATACGCAGTATTTT. This codes for CASTLGGPRDTQYF.

There are many counts of this clonotype. V is TRBV5-1 and J is TRBJ1-1; 7 bases align to TRBD1. The CDR3 loop spans 14 amino acids. With 4 bases clipped from V and 3 bases from J, the junction kept 6 bases outside the gene matches. Germline values: CDR1 SGHRS, CDR2 YFSETQ. The CDR3 nucleotides are TGCGCCAGCAGCGAAACAGGGGAAGACACTGAAGCTTTCTTT. It codes for CASSETGEDTEAFF.

This clonotype was detected many times. The chain couples TRBV7-9 to TRBJ2-1, with 8 bases fitting TRBD1. V was pared by 3 bases and J by 4 bases, with 5 bases of the junction left unmatched. This CDR3 comprises 15 residues. Germline V gene lookup returns CDR1 SEHNR and CDR2 FQNEAQ (reference sequence). CDR3 nucleotides: TGTGCCAGCAGCTTGCCGGGACAGGTTTACAATGAGCAGTTCTTC. Protein sequence: CASSLPGQVYNEQFF.

The table lists this clonotype with a few counts. The chain's CDR3 is CASSYRSGDKFF. In DNA, the CDR3 is TGTGCCAGCAGTTACCGATCGGGAGACAAGTTCTTC. The chain carries TRBV6-5 and TRBJ2-1, with D possibly being TRBD2 (6 bases). This CDR3 contains 12 residues. Trimming took off 2 bases at V and 14 bases at J, with 13 bases between the two ends. CDR1 MNHEY and CDR2 SVGAGI come from the germline V gene.

This clonotype was recorded at least ten times. J is TRBJ2-1 and V is TRBV5-1; 8 positions match TRBD2. J was trimmed by 4 bases and V by 3 bases; bases with no gene match: 9. From germline, CDR1 is SGHRS and CDR2 YFSETQ. The CDR3 spans 16 residues. CDR3 nucleotides: TGCGCCAGCAGCTCACTTAGCGGGAACCTTTACAATGAGCAGTTCTTC. It yields the protein CASSSLSGNLYNEQFF.

This clonotype was seen a few times. The rearrangement uses TRBV29-1 and TRBJ2-7, with D possibly being TRBD1 or TRBD2 (5 bases each). V gave up 4 bases and J gave up 6 bases, with 10 bases separating them. The germline CDR1 and CDR2 sequences are SQVTM and ANQGSEA. There are 11 residues in the CDR3. The CDR3 bases are TGCAGCGTTGCTCGGGGCCCCGAGCAGTACTTC. Protein sequence: CSVARGPEQYF.

At least ten counts were recorded for this clonotype. The J gene is TRBJ2-3, the V gene TRBV13; no firm D call. The V gene's germline CDR1 is PRHDT and CDR2 FYEKMQ (reference sequence). Trimming removed 4 bases at V and 0 bases at J, with 14 bases between. This CDR3 has 16 amino acids. The CDR3 here is CASSSLYKASTDTQYF. CDR3 nucleotides: TGTGCCAGCAGCTCCCTCTATAAGGCTAGCACAGATACGCAGTATTTT.

This clonotype was seen ten or more times. CDR3 amino acids: CASSHGFSYEQYF. The CDR3 DNA reads as TGCGCCAGCAGCCATGGGTTCTCCTACGAGCAGTACTTC. V is TRBV4-3 and J is TRBJ2-7; D gene uncertain. V lost 3 bases to trimming and J lost 0 bases, with 6 bases between them. Germline lookup yields CDR1 LGHNA and CDR2 YSLEER. The CDR3 consists of 13 residues.

This clonotype was seen many times. V gene TRBV3-1 combines with J gene TRBJ2-1, with D possibly being TRBD1 or TRBD2 (6 bases each). The germline CDR1 and CDR2 sequences are LGHDT and YNNKEL (reference sequence). This CDR3 is built from 18 residues. The ends were cut back, 1 base at V and 3 bases at J, with 19 bases in the middle. This CDR3 is CASSQVWGAGRIYNEQFF. The CDR3, as DNA: TGTGCCAGCAGCCAAGTCTGGGGGGCGGGAAGAATCTACAATGAGCAGTTCTTC.

There are a few counts of this clonotype. The V gene is TRBV20-1, the J gene TRBJ2-3; D is possibly TRBD1 (5 bases). The CDR3 loop spans 15 amino acids. V dropped 6 bases and J dropped 9 bases, with 25 bases sitting between them. Germline V gene sequence: CDR1 DFQATT, CDR2 SNEGSKA (reference sequence). The CDR3 DNA follows: TGCAGTGCCTGGAAACAGACAGCAGCAGGGCACACGCAGTATTTT. This gives the protein CSAWKQTAAGHTQYF.

This clonotype has only a few counts. The chain uses TRBV7-2 and TRBJ1-1; D not certain. Trimming removed 3 bases from V and 1 base from J, with 12 bases in between. The germline CDR1 and CDR2 sequences are SGHTA and FQGNSA. This CDR3 spans 15 amino acids. In DNA, the CDR3 is TGTGCCAGCAGCTTGTTAAGGGTTAAGAACACTGAAGCTTTCTTT. Its translation is CASSLLRVKNTEAFF. Supplemented by reference TRBV7-2 and TRBJ1-1, the full variable domain reads GAGVSQSPSNKVTEKGKDVELRCDPISGHTALYWYRQSLGQGLEFLIYFQGNSAPDKSGLPSDRFSAERTGGSVSTLTIQRTQQEDSAVYLCASSLLRVKNTEAFFGQGTRLTVV.

A few counts support this clonotype. The chain uses TRBV6-1 and TRBJ1-4; D is possibly TRBD1 (5 bases). Trimming pared 6 bases from V and 7 bases from J, leaving 15 bases between. CDR1 and CDR2 (germline): MNHNS, SASEGT. CDR3 length: 14 amino acids. The CDR3 DNA reads as TGTGCCAGCAGAAAGCTCAGGGAGGTTGAAAAACTGTTTTTT. It translates to CASRKLREVEKLFF.

The rearrangement uses TRBV4-1 and TRBJ2-7; maybe TRBD2 (5 bases). CDR1 MGHRA and CDR2 YSYEKL come from the germline V gene. CDR3 length equals 15 residues. V shed 1 base and J shed 4 bases, with 14 bases lying between them. CDR3 loop: CASSQGSLAFYEQYF. The CDR3 DNA reads as TGCGCCAGCAGCCAAGGTAGCCTAGCATTTTACGAGCAGTACTTC.

This clonotype was found a few times. The rearrangement joins TRBV29-1 to TRBJ2-3, with 10 positions matching TRBD2. This CDR3 has 17 amino acids. Germline V CDR1 and CDR2: SQVTM, ANQGSEA. V was pared by 0 bases and J by 4 bases, with 10 bases of the junction left unmatched. The CDR3 here is CSVEDYTGLAFPDTQYF. DNA of the CDR3: TGCAGCGTTGAAGATTATACGGGACTAGCGTTTCCAGATACGCAGTATTTT.

The chain is built from TRBV6-1 and TRBJ1-5, with 8 positions matching TRBD1. J lost 7 bases, V lost 6 bases, and 5 bases had no gene match. The germline V gene has CDR1 MNHNS and CDR2 SASEGT. The CDR3 runs 13 residues. This CDR3 is CASRQTGAQPQHF. The DNA of the CDR3 is TGTGCCAGCAGGCAGACAGGGGCCCAGCCCCAGCATTTT.

This clonotype was counted a few times. The V call is TRBV9, the J call TRBJ2-2; 9 nucleotides align to TRBD2. Germline loops: CDR1 SGDLS, CDR2 YYNGEE. V was pared by 4 bases and J by 6 bases, with 10 bases of the junction left unmatched. The CDR3 has 16 amino acids. The CDR3 loop is CASSPPSGKEAGELFF. For the CDR3, the DNA is TGTGCCAGCAGCCCGCCTAGCGGGAAAGAGGCCGGGGAGCTGTTTTTT.

This sequence joins TRBV10-2 and TRBJ2-7; D possibly matches TRBD1 or TRBD2 (5 bases each). Per the germline V gene, CDR1 is WSHSY and CDR2 is SAAADI. V was pared by 4 bases and J by 5 bases, with 18 bases between. The CDR3 consists of 15 residues. This chain's CDR3 is CASSVFRDRTHEQYF. CDR3 DNA: TGCGCCAGCAGTGTTTTTAGGGACCGGACCCACGAGCAGTACTTC.

The genes are TRBV6-2 or TRBV6-3 and TRBJ1-1, with D possibly matching TRBD1 (5 bases). This CDR3 region has 15 residues. Germline CDR1 and CDR2: MNHEY and SVGEGT. V lost 1 base to trimming and J lost 4 bases, with 13 bases between them. DNA of the CDR3: TGTGCCAGCAGTTACTGGGGGTTCGGGGGCACTGAAGCTTTCTTT. This sequence encodes CASSYWGFGGTEAFF.